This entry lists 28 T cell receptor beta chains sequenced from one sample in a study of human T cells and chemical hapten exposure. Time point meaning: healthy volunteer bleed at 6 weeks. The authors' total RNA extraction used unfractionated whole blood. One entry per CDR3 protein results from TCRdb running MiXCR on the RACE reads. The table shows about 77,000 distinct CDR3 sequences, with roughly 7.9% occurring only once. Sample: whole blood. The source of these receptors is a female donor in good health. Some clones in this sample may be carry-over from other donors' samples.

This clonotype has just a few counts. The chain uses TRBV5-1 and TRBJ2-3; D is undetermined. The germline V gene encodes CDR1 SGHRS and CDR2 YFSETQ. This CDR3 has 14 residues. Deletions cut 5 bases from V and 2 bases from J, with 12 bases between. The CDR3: CASSSDKPTDTQYF. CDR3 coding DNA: TGCGCCAGCAGTTCTGACAAACCCACAGATACGCAGTATTTT.

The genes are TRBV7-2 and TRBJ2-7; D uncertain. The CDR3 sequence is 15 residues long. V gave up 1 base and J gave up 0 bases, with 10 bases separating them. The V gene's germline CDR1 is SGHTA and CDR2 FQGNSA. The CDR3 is CASSLVGPSSYEQYF. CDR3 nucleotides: TGTGCCAGCAGCTTAGTGGGTCCTAGCTCCTACGAGCAGTACTTC.

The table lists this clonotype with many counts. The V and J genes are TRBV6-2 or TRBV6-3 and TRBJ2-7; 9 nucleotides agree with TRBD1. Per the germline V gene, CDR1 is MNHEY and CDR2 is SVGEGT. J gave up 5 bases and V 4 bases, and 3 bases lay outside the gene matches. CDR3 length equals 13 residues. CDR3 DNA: TGTGCCAGCAGTTCACGGGACAGGGACGAGCAGTACTTC. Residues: CASSSRDRDEQYF.

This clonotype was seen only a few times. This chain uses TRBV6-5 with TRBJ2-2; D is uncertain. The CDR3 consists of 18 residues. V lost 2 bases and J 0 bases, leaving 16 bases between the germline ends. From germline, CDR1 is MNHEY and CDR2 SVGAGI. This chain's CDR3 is CASSYPVFGAANTGELFF. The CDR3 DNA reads TGTGCCAGCAGTTACCCCGTGTTTGGTGCCGCGAACACCGGGGAGCTGTTTTTT.

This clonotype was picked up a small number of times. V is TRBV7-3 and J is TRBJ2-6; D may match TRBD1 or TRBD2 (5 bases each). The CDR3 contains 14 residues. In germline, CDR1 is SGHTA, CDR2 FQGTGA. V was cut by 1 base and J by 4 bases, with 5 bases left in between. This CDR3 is CASSLRGGANVLTF. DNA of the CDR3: TGTGCCAGCAGCTTAAGGGGGGGGGCCAACGTCCTGACTTTC. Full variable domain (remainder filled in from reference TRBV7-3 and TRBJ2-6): GAGVSQTPSNKVTEKGKYVELRCDPISGHTALYWYRQSLGQGPEFLIYFQGTGAADDSGLPNDRFFAVRPEGSVSTLKIQRTERGDSAVYLCASSLRGGANVLTFGAGSRLTVL.

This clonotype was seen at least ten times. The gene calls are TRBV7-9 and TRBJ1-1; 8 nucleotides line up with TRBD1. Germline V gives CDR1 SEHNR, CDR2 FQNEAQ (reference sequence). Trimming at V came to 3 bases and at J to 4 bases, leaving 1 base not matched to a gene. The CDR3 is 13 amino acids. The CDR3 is CASSFTGGTEAFF. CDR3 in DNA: TGTGCCAGCAGCTTTACAGGGGGCACTGAAGCTTTCTTT.

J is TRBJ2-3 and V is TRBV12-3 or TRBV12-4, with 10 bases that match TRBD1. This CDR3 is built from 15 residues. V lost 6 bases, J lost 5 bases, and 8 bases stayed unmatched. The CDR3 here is CASSATGTGEDTQYF. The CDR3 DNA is TGTGCCAGCAGCGCTACCGGGACAGGGGAAGATACGCAGTATTTT.

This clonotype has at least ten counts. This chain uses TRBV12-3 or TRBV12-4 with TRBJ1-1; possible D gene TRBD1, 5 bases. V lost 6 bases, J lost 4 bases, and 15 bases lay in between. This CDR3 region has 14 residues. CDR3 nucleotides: TGTGCCAGCAGGACAGTGGCGGGGAGCACTGAAGCTTTCTTT. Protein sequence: CASRTVAGSTEAFF.

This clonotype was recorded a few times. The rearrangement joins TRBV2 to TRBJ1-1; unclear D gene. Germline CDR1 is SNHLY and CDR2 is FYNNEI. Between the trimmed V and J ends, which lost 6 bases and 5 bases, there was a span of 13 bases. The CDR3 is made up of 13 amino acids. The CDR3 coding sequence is TGTGCCAGCAGAATGGGGATGGAGACTGAAGCTTTCTTT. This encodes CASRMGMETEAFF.

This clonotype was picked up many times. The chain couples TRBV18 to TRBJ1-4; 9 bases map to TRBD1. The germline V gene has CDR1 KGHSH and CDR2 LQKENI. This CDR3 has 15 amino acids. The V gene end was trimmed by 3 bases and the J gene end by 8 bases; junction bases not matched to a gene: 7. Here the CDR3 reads CASSPSGTGNEKLFF. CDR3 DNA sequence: TGTGCCAGCTCACCGTCGGGGACAGGGAACGAAAAACTGTTTTTT. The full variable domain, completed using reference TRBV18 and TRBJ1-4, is NAGVMQNPRHLVRRRGQEARLRCSPMKGHSHVYWYRQLPEEGLKFMVYLQKENIIDESGMPKERFSAEFPKEGPSILRIQQVVRGDSAAYFCASSPSGTGNEKLFFGSGTQLSVL.

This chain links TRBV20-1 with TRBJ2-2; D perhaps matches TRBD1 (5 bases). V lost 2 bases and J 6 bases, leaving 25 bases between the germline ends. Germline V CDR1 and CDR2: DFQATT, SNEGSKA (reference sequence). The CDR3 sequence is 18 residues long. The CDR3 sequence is CSARLSQGRGGSAGELFF. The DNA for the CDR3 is TGCAGTGCTAGATTGTCGCAGGGCCGAGGTGGTTCGGCCGGGGAGCTGTTTTTT.

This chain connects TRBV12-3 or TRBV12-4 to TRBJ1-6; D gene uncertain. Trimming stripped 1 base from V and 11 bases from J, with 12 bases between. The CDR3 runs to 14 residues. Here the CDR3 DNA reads TGTGCCAGCAGTTTAGTATCCGGAGATGCACCCCTCCACTTT. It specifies CASSLVSGDAPLHF.

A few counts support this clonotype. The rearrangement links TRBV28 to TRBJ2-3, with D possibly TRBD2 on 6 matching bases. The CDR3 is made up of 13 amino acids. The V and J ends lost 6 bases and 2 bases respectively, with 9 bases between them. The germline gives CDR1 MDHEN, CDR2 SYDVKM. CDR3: CASRWRATDTQYF. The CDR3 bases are TGTGCCAGCAGATGGAGGGCCACAGATACGCAGTATTTT.

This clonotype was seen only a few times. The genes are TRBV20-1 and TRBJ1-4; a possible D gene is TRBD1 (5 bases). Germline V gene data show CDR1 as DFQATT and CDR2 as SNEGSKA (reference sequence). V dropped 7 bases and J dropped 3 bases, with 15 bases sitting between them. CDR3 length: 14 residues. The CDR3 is CSGEGLLSNEKLFF. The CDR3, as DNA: TGCAGTGGGGAGGGACTTCTCTCTAATGAAAAACTGTTTTTT.

CDR3 nucleotides: TGCAGCGTTGAAGGGACAGACCTGCTAGTGAACACTGAAGCTTTCTTT. This codes for CSVEGTDLLVNTEAFF. The rearrangement links TRBV29-1 to TRBJ1-1; TRBD1 is a possible D gene (6 bases). CDR1 is SQVTM and CDR2 is ANQGSEA in the germline V gene. The CDR3 is 16 residues long. Trimming pared 1 base from V and 0 bases from J, leaving 15 bases between.

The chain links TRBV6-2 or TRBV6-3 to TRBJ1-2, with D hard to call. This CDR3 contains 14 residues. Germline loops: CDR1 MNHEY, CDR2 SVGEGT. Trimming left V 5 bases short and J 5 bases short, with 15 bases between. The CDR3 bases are TGTGCCAGCAGTCCACGCAACCGGGCGTATGGCTACACCTTC. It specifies CASSPRNRAYGYTF.

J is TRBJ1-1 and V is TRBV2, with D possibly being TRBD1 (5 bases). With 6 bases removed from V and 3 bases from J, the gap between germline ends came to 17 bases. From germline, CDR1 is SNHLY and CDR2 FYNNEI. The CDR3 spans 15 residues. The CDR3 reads CASRERTDSYTEAFF. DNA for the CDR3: TGTGCCAGCAGGGAGAGAACAGACAGTTACACTGAAGCTTTCTTT.

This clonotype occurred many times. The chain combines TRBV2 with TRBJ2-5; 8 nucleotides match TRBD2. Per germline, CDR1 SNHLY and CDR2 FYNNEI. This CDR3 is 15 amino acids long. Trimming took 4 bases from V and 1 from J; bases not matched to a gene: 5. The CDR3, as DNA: TGTGCCAGCAGTGGCCGGGGGGGACCCCAAGAGACCCAGTACTTC. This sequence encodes CASSGRGGPQETQYF.

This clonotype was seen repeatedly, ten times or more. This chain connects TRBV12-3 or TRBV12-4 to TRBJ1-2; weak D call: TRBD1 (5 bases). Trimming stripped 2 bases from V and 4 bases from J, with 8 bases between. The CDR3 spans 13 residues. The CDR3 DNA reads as TGTGCCAGCAGTTTAAGTAGGGGCTATGGCTACACCTTC. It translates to CASSLSRGYGYTF.

CDR3 sequence (DNA): TGCGCCAGCAGCGAACAGGGGGCCAAGAATGAAAAACTGTTTTTT. Its protein is CASSEQGAKNEKLFF. The chain carries TRBV5-1 and TRBJ1-4, with 9 bases fitting TRBD1. CDR1 and CDR2 from the germline V gene are SGHRS and YFSETQ. This CDR3 is 15 amino acids long. V trimming: 4 bases; J trimming: 5 bases; junction bases outside the gene matches: 6.

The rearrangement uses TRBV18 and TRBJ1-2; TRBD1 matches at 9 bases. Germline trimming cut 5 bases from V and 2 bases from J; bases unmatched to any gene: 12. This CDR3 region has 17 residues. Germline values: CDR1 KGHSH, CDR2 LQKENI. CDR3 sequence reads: CASSAGTGTSTNYGYTF. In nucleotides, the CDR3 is TGTGCCAGCTCAGCTGGGACAGGGACGTCCACCAACTATGGCTACACCTTC.

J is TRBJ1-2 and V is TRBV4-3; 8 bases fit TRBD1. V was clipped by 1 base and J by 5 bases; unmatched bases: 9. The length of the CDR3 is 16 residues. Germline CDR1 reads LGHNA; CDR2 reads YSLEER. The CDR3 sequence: CASSQGPTGEAYGYTF. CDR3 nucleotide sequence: TGCGCCAGCAGCCAAGGGCCGACAGGGGAGGCGTATGGCTACACCTTC.

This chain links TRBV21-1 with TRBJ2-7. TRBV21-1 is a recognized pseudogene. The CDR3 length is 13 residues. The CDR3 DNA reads TGTGCCAGCGGTCCAGGTACCTCCTACGAGCAGTACTTC. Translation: CASGPGTSYEQYF.

The CDR3 bases are TGTGCCAGCAGCCCACCCATGACAGGGGGTAACACTGAAGCTTTCTTT. Translating it yields CASSPPMTGGNTEAFF. The genes are TRBV6-6 and TRBJ1-1; 9 bases agree with TRBD1. The CDR3 runs to 16 residues. V trimming: 6 bases; J trimming: 2 bases; junction bases outside the gene matches: 10. The germline V gene encodes CDR1 MNHNY and CDR2 SVGAGI (reference sequence).

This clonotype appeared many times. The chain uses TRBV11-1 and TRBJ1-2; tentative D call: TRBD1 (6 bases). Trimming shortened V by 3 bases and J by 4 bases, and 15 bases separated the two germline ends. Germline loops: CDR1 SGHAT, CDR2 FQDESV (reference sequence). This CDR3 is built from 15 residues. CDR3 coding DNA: TGTGCCAGCAGCTTCGACGCAGGGGTCTCCTATGGCTACACCTTC. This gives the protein CASSFDAGVSYGYTF.

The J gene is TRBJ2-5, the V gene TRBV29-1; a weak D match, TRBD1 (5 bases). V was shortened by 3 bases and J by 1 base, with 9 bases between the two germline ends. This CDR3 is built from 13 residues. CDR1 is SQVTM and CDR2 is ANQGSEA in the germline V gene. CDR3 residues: CSVDRQSQETQYF. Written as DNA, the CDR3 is TGCAGCGTTGACCGACAGAGCCAAGAGACCCAGTACTTC.

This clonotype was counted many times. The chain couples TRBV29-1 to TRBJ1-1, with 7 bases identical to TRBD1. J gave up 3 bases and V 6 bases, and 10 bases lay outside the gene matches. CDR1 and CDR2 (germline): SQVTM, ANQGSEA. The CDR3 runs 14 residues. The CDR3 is CSVKRQGVDTEAFF. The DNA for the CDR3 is TGCAGCGTGAAGAGACAGGGTGTAGACACTGAAGCTTTCTTT.

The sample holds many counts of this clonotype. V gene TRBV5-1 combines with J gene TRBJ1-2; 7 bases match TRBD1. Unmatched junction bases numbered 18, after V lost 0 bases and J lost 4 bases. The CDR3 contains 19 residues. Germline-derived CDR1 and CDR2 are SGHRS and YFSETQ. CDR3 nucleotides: TGCGCCAGCAGCTTGGGAAGAGTCAGGGGGAAGGGGTATATCTATGGCTACACCTTC. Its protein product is CASSLGRVRGKGYIYGYTF. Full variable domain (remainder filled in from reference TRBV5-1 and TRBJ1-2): KAGVTQTPRYLIKTRGQQVTLSCSPISGHRSVSWYQQTPGQGLQFLFEYFSETQRNKGNFPGRFSGRQFSNSRSEMNVSTLELGDSALYLCASSLGRVRGKGYIYGYTFGSGTRLTVV.